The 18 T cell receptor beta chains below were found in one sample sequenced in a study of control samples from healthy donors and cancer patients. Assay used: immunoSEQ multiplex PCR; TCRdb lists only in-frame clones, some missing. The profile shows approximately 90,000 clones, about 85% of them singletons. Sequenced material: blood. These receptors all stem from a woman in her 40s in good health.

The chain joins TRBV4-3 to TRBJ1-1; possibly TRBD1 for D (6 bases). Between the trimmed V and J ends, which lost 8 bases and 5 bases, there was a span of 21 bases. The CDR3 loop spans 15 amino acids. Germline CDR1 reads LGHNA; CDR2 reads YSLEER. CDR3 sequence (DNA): TGCGCCAGCCGAGCTCAGGGGACCCAAACTACTGAAGCTTTCTTT. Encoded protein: CASRAQGTQTTEAFF.

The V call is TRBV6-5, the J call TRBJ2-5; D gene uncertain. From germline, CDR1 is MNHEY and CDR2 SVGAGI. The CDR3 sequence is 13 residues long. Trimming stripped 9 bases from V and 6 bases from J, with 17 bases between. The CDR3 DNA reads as TGTGCCAGTTCCCAAGGAGTCGGACAGACCCAGTACTTC. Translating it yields CASSQGVGQTQYF.

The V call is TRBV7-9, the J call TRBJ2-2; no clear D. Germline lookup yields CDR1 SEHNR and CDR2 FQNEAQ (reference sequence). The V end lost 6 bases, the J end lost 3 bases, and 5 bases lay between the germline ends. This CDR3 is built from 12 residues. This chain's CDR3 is CASRSDTGELFF. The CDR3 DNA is TGTGCCAGCAGATCCGACACCGGGGAGCTGTTTTTT.

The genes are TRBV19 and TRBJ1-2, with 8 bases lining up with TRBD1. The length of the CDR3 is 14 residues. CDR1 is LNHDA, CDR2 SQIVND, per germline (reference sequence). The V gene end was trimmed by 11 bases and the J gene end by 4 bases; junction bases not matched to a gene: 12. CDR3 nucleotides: TGTGCCGCTCGACCAGGGGGCGCGAGCTATGGCTACACCTTC. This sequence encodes CAARPGGASYGYTF.

CDR3 residues: CASSQPTGTVFYEQYF. In DNA, the CDR3 is TGTGCCAGCAGCCAACCTACCGGGACAGTGTTCTACGAGCAGTACTTC. V and J are TRBV7-2 and TRBJ2-7; 7 nucleotides agree with TRBD1. The germline gives CDR1 SGHTA, CDR2 FQGNSA. Trimming at V came to 5 bases and at J to 3 bases, leaving 13 bases not matched to a gene. This CDR3 spans 16 amino acids.

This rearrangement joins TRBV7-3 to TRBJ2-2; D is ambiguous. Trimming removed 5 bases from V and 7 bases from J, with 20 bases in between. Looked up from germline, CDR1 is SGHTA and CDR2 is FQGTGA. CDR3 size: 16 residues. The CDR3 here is CASSPFTWESNGELFF. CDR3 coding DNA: TGTGCCAGCAGCCCCTTTACCTGGGAAAGTAACGGGGAGCTGTTTTTT.

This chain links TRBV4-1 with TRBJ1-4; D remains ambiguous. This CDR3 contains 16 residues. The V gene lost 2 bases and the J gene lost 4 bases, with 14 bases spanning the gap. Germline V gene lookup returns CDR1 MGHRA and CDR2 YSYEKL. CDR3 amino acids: CASSQSPSLVNEKLFF. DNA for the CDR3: TGCGCCAGCAGCCAATCCCCCTCCCTTGTTAATGAAAAACTGTTTTTT.

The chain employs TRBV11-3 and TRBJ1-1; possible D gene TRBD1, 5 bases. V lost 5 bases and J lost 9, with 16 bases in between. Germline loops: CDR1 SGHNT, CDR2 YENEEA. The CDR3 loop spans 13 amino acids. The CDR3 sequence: CASSPGTVGKAFF. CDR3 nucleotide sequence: TGTGCCAGCAGCCCCGGGACGGTAGGTAAAGCTTTCTTT.

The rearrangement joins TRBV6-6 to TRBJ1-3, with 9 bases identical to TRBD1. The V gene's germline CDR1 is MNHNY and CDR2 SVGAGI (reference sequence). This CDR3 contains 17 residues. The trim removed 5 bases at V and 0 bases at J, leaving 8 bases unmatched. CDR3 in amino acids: CASSPTGGSFSGNTIYF. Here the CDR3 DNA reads TGTGCCAGCAGTCCTACAGGGGGCTCCTTCTCTGGAAACACCATATATTTT.

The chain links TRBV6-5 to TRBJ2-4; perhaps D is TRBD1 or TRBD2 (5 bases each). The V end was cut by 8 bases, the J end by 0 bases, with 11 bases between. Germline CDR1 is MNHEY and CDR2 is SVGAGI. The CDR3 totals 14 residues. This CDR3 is CASSGTLAKNIQYF. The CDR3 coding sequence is TGTGCCAGCTCAGGGACCCTAGCCAAAAACATTCAGTACTTC.

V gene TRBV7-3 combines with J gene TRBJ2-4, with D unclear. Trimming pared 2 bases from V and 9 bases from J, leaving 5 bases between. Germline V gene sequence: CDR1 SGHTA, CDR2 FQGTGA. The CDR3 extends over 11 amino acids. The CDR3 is CASSLGSIQYF. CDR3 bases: TGTGCCAGCAGCTTAGGAAGCATTCAGTACTTC.

The CDR3 DNA sequence: TGTGCCAGCAGCCTAACTGGCGGGGCCGCTGGAAACACCATATATTTT. This gives the protein CASSLTGGAAGNTIYF. V gene TRBV9 combines with J gene TRBJ1-3; D perhaps matches TRBD1 (5 bases). CDR1 is SGDLS, CDR2 YYNGEE, per germline. With 4 bases removed from V and 2 bases from J, the gap between germline ends came to 16 bases. This CDR3 has 16 amino acids.

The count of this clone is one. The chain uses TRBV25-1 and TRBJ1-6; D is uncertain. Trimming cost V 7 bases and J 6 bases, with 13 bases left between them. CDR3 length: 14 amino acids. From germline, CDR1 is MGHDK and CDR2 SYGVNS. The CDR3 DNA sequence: TGTGCCAGCATGGCAGGCGCCTTTAATTCACCCCTCCACTTT. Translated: CASMAGAFNSPLHF. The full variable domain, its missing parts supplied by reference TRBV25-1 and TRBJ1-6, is EADIYQTPRYLVIGTGKKITLECSQTMGHDKMYWYQQDPGMELHLIHYSYGVNSTEKGDLSSESTVSRIRTEHFPLTLESARPSHTSQYLCASMAGAFNSPLHFGNGTRLTVT.

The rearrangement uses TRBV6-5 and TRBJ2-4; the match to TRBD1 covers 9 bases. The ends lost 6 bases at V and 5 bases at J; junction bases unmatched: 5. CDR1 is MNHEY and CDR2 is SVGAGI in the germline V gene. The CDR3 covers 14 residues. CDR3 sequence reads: CASSRDRGENIQYF. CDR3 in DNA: TGTGCCAGCAGCCGAGACAGGGGGGAAAACATTCAGTACTTC.

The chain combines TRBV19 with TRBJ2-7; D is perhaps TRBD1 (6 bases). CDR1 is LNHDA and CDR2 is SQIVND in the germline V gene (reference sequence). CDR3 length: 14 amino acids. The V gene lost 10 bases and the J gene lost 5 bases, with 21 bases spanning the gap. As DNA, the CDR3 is TGTGCCACTAGGACCTTTACAGGGAGCCACGAGCAGTACTTC. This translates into CATRTFTGSHEQYF.

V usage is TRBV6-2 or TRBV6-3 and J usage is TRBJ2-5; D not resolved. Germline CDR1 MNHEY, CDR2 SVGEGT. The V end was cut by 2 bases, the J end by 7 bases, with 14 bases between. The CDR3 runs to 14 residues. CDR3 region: CASSYPDPQRTQYF. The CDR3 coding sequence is TGTGCCAGCAGTTACCCGGACCCTCAAAGGACCCAGTACTTC.

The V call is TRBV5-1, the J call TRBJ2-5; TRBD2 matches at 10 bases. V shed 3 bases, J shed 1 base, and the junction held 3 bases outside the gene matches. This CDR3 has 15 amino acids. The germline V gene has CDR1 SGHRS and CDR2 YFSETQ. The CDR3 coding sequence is TGCGCCAGCAGCTATATAGCGGGGGGCCAAGAGACCCAGTACTTC. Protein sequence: CASSYIAGGQETQYF.

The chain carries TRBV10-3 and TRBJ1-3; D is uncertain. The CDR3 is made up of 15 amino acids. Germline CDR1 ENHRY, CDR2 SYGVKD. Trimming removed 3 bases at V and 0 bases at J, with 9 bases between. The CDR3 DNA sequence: TGTGCCATCAGTGATCGGCTCAGCTCTGGAAACACCATATATTTT. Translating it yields CAISDRLSSGNTIYF.